A single sample is the source of the 22 T cell receptor beta chains below, sequenced in a study of Ad26.COV2.S vaccination and SARS-CoV-2 variants listed by TCRdb under 2021. The library was obtained by the immunoSEQ multiplex PCR assay. TCRdb took this table from immuneACCESS and kept in-frame rearrangements with V and J called. Such tables lack part of the clones; where checked against another copy, unresolved V genes explain under half of the gap, and the rest is unexplained. The sample table holds some 450,000 clones, of which around 91% were seen once. About 4.5% of the sample belongs to the ten largest clones. The sample's treatment or condition label is to be understood as: roughly 19 received Ad26.COV2.S at low or high dose, single or two shots; 5 received placebo; per-sample allocation not given. For vaccine and placebo recipients, repertoires were sequenced using samples collected on day 63 after the first injection.

Sequences were derived from peripheral blood, sampled in a trial of Ad26.COV2.S vaccine versus placebo. Receptor source: a person aged 18-60 years who received the Ad26.COV2.S COVID-19 vaccine or a placebo.

As regards this clone: Its ends do not fully match the called genes, so a read error is possible. The CDR3 loop is CSVSARGQETQHF. The CDR3 coding sequence is TGCAGCGTTAGTGCCCGGGGCCAAGAGACCCAGCACTTC. The chain employs TRBV29-1 and TRBJ2-5, with D possibly being TRBD1 or TRBD2 (5 bases each). The CDR3 contains 13 residues. The germline V gene has CDR1 SQVTM and CDR2 ANQGSEA.

The chain is built from TRBV27 and TRBJ2-3; 8 positions agree with TRBD2. CDR3 length equals 15 residues. Unmatched junction bases numbered 9, after V lost 5 bases and J lost 5 bases. Germline loops: CDR1 MNHEY, CDR2 SMNVEV (reference sequence). The CDR3 nucleotides are TGTGCCAGCAGTCTCCGGGGACTAGGGCTAGATACGCAGTATTTT. Its protein product is CASSLRGLGLDTQYF.

The rearrangement joins TRBV16 to TRBJ2-7; possibly TRBD1 or TRBD2 for D (5 bases each). This CDR3 has 15 residues. CDR1 and CDR2 from the germline V gene are KGHSY and FQNENV. Trimming shortened V by 2 bases and J by 2 bases, and 13 bases separated the two germline ends. The CDR3: CASSQLRGSTYEQYF. CDR3 nucleotide sequence: TGTGCCAGCAGCCAACTGAGGGGAAGTACCTACGAGCAGTACTTC.

The chain is built from TRBV25-1 and TRBJ1-1, with 7 bases matching TRBD1. J gave up 0 bases and V 6 bases, and 4 bases lay outside the gene matches. The germline V gene has CDR1 MGHDK and CDR2 SYGVNS. There are 14 residues in the CDR3. CDR3 loop: CASRERGLNTEAFF. The DNA for the CDR3 is TGTGCCAGCAGGGAGAGGGGGCTGAACACTGAAGCTTTCTTT.

The chain carries TRBV7-9 and TRBJ2-3, with 11 bases lining up with TRBD2. The ends lost 5 bases at V and 2 bases at J; junction bases unmatched: 9. This CDR3 contains 17 residues. Germline V CDR1 and CDR2: SEHNR, FQNEAQ (reference sequence). The CDR3, as DNA: TGTGCCAGCAGCCCCGGGACTAGCGGAGGTTTCACAGATACGCAGTATTTT. Protein sequence: CASSPGTSGGFTDTQYF.

V gene TRBV9 combines with J gene TRBJ1-2, with D perhaps matching TRBD1 (5 bases). Trimming pared 3 bases from V and 4 bases from J, leaving 10 bases between. Per the germline V gene, CDR1 is SGDLS and CDR2 is YYNGEE. There are 13 residues in the CDR3. CDR3 region: CASSAQQGYGYTF. DNA of the CDR3: TGTGCCAGCAGCGCCCAGCAGGGCTATGGCTACACCTTC.

This clone showed up just once. This sequence joins TRBV18 and TRBJ2-5; D uncertain. The CDR3 is 14 amino acids. V was clipped by 1 base and J by 5 bases, with 11 bases between them. Germline loops: CDR1 KGHSH, CDR2 LQKENI. This chain's CDR3 is CASSPRLGSETQYF. The CDR3 nucleotides are TGTGCCAGCTCACCACGGTTAGGGTCCGAGACCCAGTACTTC. Drawing the rest from reference TRBV18 and TRBJ2-5, the complete variable domain is NAGVMQNPRHLVRRRGQEARLRCSPMKGHSHVYWYRQLPEEGLKFMVYLQKENIIDESGMPKERFSAEFPKEGPSILRIQQVVRGDSAAYFCASSPRLGSETQYFGPGTRLLVL.

V is TRBV19 and J is TRBJ2-2, with D perhaps matching TRBD1 (6 bases). Germline CDR1 reads LNHDA; CDR2 reads SQIVND (reference sequence). The V gene lost 1 base and the J gene lost 6 bases, with 9 bases spanning the gap. This CDR3 region has 14 residues. The CDR3 here is CASSIGHRAGELFF. CDR3 DNA sequence: TGTGCCAGTAGTATAGGGCACAGGGCCGGGGAGCTGTTTTTT.

The table lists this clone with a count of one. The chain employs TRBV18 and TRBJ2-1; a possible D gene is TRBD1 (6 bases). The CDR3 contains 16 residues. In germline, CDR1 is KGHSH, CDR2 LQKENI. The V end lost 3 bases, the J end lost 4 bases, and 16 bases lay between the germline ends. The CDR3 is CASSPPGTLKYNEQFF. The DNA of the CDR3 is TGTGCCAGCTCACCTCCCGGGACACTTAAATACAATGAGCAGTTCTTC.

The V and J genes are TRBV5-1 and TRBJ2-3, with D tentatively TRBD1 (6 bases). Germline CDR1 reads SGHRS; CDR2 reads YFSETQ. CDR3 length equals 15 residues. Trimming took off 2 bases at V and 0 bases at J, with 10 bases between the two ends. CDR3 residues: CASSLGTHSTDTQYF. DNA of the CDR3: TGCGCCAGCAGCTTAGGGACACACAGCACAGATACGCAGTATTTT.

The rearrangement joins TRBV6-4 to TRBJ1-2; 7 nucleotides align to TRBD1. CDR1 and CDR2 (germline): MRHNA, SNTAGT. The CDR3 extends over 15 amino acids. The J segment lost 2 bases and the V segment lost 3 bases, leaving 6 bases of the junction unmatched. The CDR3 protein is CASSEEEGQNYGYTF. The CDR3 nucleotides are TGTGCCAGCAGTGAGGAGGAGGGACAGAACTATGGCTACACCTTC.

This sequence joins TRBV7-9 and TRBJ1-4, with 9 nucleotides matching TRBD1. The V gene's germline CDR1 is SEHNR and CDR2 FQNEAQ (reference sequence). This CDR3 region has 14 residues. Trimming cost V 5 bases and J 8 bases; bases outside gene matches: 6. The CDR3 DNA reads TGTGCCAGCAGCCGACAGGGGGATCGCGAAAAACTGTTTTTT. Protein sequence: CASSRQGDREKLFF.

The chain recombines TRBV2 with TRBJ2-4; D is undetermined. The CDR3 sequence is 12 residues long. V lost 8 bases and J 5 bases, leaving 10 bases between the germline ends. Germline V gives CDR1 SNHLY, CDR2 FYNNEI. In DNA, the CDR3 is TGTGCCAGCGGGCAGAGGCAAAACATTCAGTACTTC. Amino acid sequence: CASGQRQNIQYF.

This chain connects TRBV28 to TRBJ1-5; a weak D match, TRBD1 (5 bases). Germline V gene lookup returns CDR1 MDHEN and CDR2 SYDVKM. V was shortened by 7 bases and J by 10 bases, with 20 bases between the two germline ends. CDR3 length: 14 amino acids. The CDR3 DNA reads TGTGCCAGCATACCCCGGGGGATGATCAGACCCCAGCATTTT. Protein sequence: CASIPRGMIRPQHF.

The chain couples TRBV19 to TRBJ1-5; 12 positions match TRBD1. The CDR3 runs 16 residues. With V trimmed by 5 bases and J by 4 bases, 6 bases remained unmatched. Germline CDR1 LNHDA, CDR2 SQIVND (reference sequence). The CDR3, as DNA: TGTGCCAGTAGTGACCCGGGACAGGGGGCGAATCAGCCCCAGCATTTT. It encodes CASSDPGQGANQPQHF.

V is TRBV23-1 and J is TRBJ1-2; 8 bases are a match to TRBD1. TRBV23-1 belongs to the ORF category, with a function that is uncertain. This CDR3 is 14 amino acids long. V shed 0 bases, J shed 5 bases, and the junction held 2 bases outside the gene matches. CDR3 bases: TGCGCCAGCAGTCAATCCACAGGGGGATATGGCTACACCTTC. Amino acid sequence: CASSQSTGGYGYTF.

The chain combines TRBV11-2 with TRBJ2-1; TRBD2 agrees at 7 bases. V lost 2 bases, J lost 6 bases, and 7 bases stayed unmatched. The CDR3 is 15 amino acids. Germline loops: CDR1 SGHAT, CDR2 FQNNGV. The chain's CDR3 is CASSLRDYLGNEQFF. CDR3 nucleotide sequence: TGTGCCAGCAGCTTAAGGGACTACCTGGGCAATGAGCAGTTCTTC.

This clone occurred a few times. V usage is TRBV11-2 and J usage is TRBJ1-4, with 9 positions matching TRBD1. Unmatched junction bases numbered 6, after V lost 6 bases and J lost 7 bases. This CDR3 comprises 14 residues. Germline V gives CDR1 SGHAT, CDR2 FQNNGV. DNA for the CDR3: TGTGCCAGCAGGCCAGCACAGGGGGCTGAAAAACTGTTTTTT. Residues: CASRPAQGAEKLFF. The full variable domain, its missing parts supplied by reference TRBV11-2 and TRBJ1-4, is EAGVAQSPRYKIIEKRQSVAFWCNPISGHATLYWYQQILGQGPKLLIQFQNNGVVDDSQLPKDRFSAERLKGVDSTLKIQPAKLEDSAVYLCASRPAQGAEKLFFGSGTQLSVL.

The rearrangement uses TRBV11-1 and TRBJ2-1; D call uncertain. CDR1 is SGHAT and CDR2 is FQDESV in the germline V gene (reference sequence). The CDR3 loop spans 14 amino acids. V lost 4 bases, J lost 8 bases, and 15 bases lay in between. The chain's CDR3 is CASSSPGASDEQFF. CDR3 sequence (DNA): TGTGCCAGCAGCTCTCCCGGTGCCAGCGATGAGCAGTTCTTC.

In its sample, this clone was seen a few times. The rearrangement joins TRBV4-3 to TRBJ1-3, with D unclear. V dropped 0 bases and J dropped 0 bases, with 9 bases sitting between them. Germline lookup yields CDR1 LGHNA and CDR2 YSLEER. This CDR3 spans 16 amino acids. DNA of the CDR3: TGCGCCAGCAGCCAAGATGCAGGCCGCTCTGGAAACACCATATATTTT. Protein product: CASSQDAGRSGNTIYF.

The chain recombines TRBV20-1 with TRBJ2-7; D is unclear. V was cut by 3 bases and J by 0 bases, with 9 bases left in between. This CDR3 contains 13 residues. CDR1 DFQATT and CDR2 SNEGSKA come from the germline V gene (reference sequence). CDR3 sequence reads: CSASKPPSYEQYF. Written as DNA, the CDR3 is TGCAGTGCTAGTAAGCCACCCTCCTACGAGCAGTACTTC.

The CDR3 here is CASSSNQEGRRGDEKLFF. The CDR3 nucleotides are TGTGCCAGCAGTTCAAACCAAGAGGGCCGTCGGGGGGATGAAAAACTGTTTTTT. J is TRBJ1-4 and V is TRBV28; a weak D match, TRBD1 (5 bases). Trimming stripped 4 bases from V and 6 bases from J, with 24 bases between. Per germline, CDR1 MDHEN and CDR2 SYDVKM. The CDR3 sequence is 18 residues long.